Following are 13 T cell receptor beta chains from one sample sequenced in a study of T cells after yellow fever vaccination. TCRdb reprocessed the 5' RACE reads with MiXCR, giving one entry per CDR3 protein. Among 120,000 or so distinct CDR3 sequences, almost 9% were seen once, and the ten largest hold almost 40%. This material consisted of CD8+ T cells sorted from PBMCs, taken on the day of the yellow fever booster vaccination. The receptors stem from a man younger than 35 who received the YFV17D yellow fever vaccine.

This clonotype was picked up a small number of times. The rearrangement joins TRBV20-1 to TRBJ1-4; maybe TRBD1 (5 bases). The CDR3 consists of 15 residues. Trimming removed 4 bases from V and 0 bases from J, with 12 bases in between. Germline assignment: CDR1 DFQATT and CDR2 SNEGSKA (reference sequence). The CDR3 sequence is CSAKGRPPTNEKLFF. The CDR3 DNA is TGCAGTGCTAAGGGACGACCGCCAACTAATGAAAAACTGTTTTTT.

This clonotype occurred a few times. The genes are TRBV4-3 and TRBJ2-5; D may be TRBD1 (5 bases). This CDR3 has 18 residues. V was pared by 0 bases and J by 0 bases, with 17 bases between. CDR1 and CDR2 (germline): LGHNA, YSLEER. The CDR3 protein is CASSQDLSSGNYQETQYF. The DNA for the CDR3 is TGCGCCAGCAGCCAAGATCTTTCTTCAGGGAATTACCAAGAGACCCAGTACTTC.

By sample share, this clonotype is medium-sized. The J gene is TRBJ2-1, the V gene TRBV27, with 7 bases matching TRBD1. Germline V lookup: CDR1 MNHEY, CDR2 SMNVEV (reference sequence). With 0 bases clipped from V and 10 bases from J, the junction kept 9 bases outside the gene matches. This CDR3 comprises 15 residues. This CDR3 reads CASSLSGTERQEQFF. The CDR3 coding sequence is TGTGCCAGCAGTTTATCAGGGACAGAACGACAGGAGCAGTTCTTC.

V and J are TRBV7-9 and TRBJ2-5, with D perhaps matching TRBD2 (6 bases). The CDR3 totals 14 residues. CDR1 is SEHNR and CDR2 is FQNEAQ in the germline V gene (reference sequence). V was clipped by 5 bases and J by 1 base, with 11 bases between them. Written as DNA, the CDR3 is TGTGCCAGCAGCCATGCGGGGATCCAAGAGACCCAGTACTTC. Translating gives CASSHAGIQETQYF.

As DNA, the CDR3 is TGTGCCAGCAGTTACTCGGCAGGGGTAGGAGAGCAGTACTTC. Encoded protein: CASSYSAGVGEQYF. The chain carries TRBV6-5 and TRBJ2-7; maybe TRBD1 (6 bases). CDR1 and CDR2 from the germline V gene are MNHEY and SVGAGI. V was trimmed by 0 bases and J by 7 bases, leaving 13 bases between them. The length of the CDR3 is 14 residues.

This clonotype was counted between two and nine times. The CDR3 sequence is CSAYPGTSGFGSTDTQYF. In DNA, the CDR3 is TGCAGCGCTTATCCAGGGACTAGCGGGTTCGGTAGCACAGATACGCAGTATTTT. The chain combines TRBV29-1 with TRBJ2-3; the match to TRBD2 covers 12 bases. The junction had 14 bases not matched to a gene; V was cut back by 7 bases and J by 0 bases. Germline V gene lookup returns CDR1 SQVTM and CDR2 ANQGSEA. The CDR3 is 18 residues long.

The gene calls are TRBV6-2 or TRBV6-3 and TRBJ2-2; TRBD1 might be the D (5 bases). V was shortened by 0 bases and J by 7 bases, with 18 bases between the two germline ends. Germline V gene lookup returns CDR1 MNHEY and CDR2 SVGEGT. The CDR3 spans 17 residues. CDR3 in amino acids: CASSYSVLPGPVGELFF. The DNA of the CDR3 is TGTGCCAGCAGTTACTCGGTTCTACCAGGGCCAGTCGGGGAGCTGTTTTTT.

This clonotype was counted a few times. The rearrangement joins TRBV20-1 to TRBJ2-1; 10 bases fit TRBD1. Germline CDR1 DFQATT, CDR2 SNEGSKA (reference sequence). The CDR3 sequence is 15 residues long. V dropped 3 bases and J dropped 6; count of bases not matched to a gene: 8. The CDR3 DNA reads as TGCAGTGCTAGGACCTTAGGGACAGGGGTCAATGAGCAGTTCTTC. Translated: CSARTLGTGVNEQFF.

This clonotype was picked up one time. This rearrangement joins TRBV12-3 or TRBV12-4 to TRBJ2-7, with a possible D match to TRBD1 (6 bases). The CDR3 totals 14 residues. V dropped 3 bases and J dropped 7 bases, with 16 bases sitting between them. The CDR3 region has the DNA TGTGCCAGCAGTTTCGGGATAGGGGGTGGAGAGCAGTACGTC. Translating it yields CASSFGIGGGEQYV.

The gene calls are TRBV4-3 and TRBJ2-1; D is possibly TRBD1 (5 bases). With 4 bases removed from V and 6 bases from J, the gap between germline ends came to 16 bases. The CDR3 runs to 15 residues. Germline CDR1 reads LGHNA; CDR2 reads YSLEER. The CDR3 spells CASSPYFGQGNEQFF. The CDR3 DNA reads TGCGCCAGCAGCCCATACTTTGGGCAGGGCAATGAGCAGTTCTTC.

This clonotype was recorded a few times. The rearrangement joins TRBV10-3 to TRBJ1-4; perhaps TRBD1 as D (5 bases). Germline CDR1 is ENHRY and CDR2 is SYGVKD. Trimming took 3 bases from V and 15 from J, leaving 17 bases between them. The CDR3 contains 13 residues. The CDR3 nucleotides are TGTGCCATCAGTGAACAACCTTACGGGACCTTGTTTTTT. Residues: CAISEQPYGTLFF.

This chain uses TRBV7-2 with TRBJ2-1, with TRBD2 identical over 8 bases. CDR3 length: 18 amino acids. Germline V gene sequence: CDR1 SGHTA, CDR2 FQGNSA. The V and J ends lost 2 bases and 2 bases, in that order; junction bases with no gene match: 11. For the CDR3, the DNA is TGTGCCAGCAGCTTATCATTGCGGGGGGTATCACCCTACAATGAGCAGTTCTTC. Translated, it gives CASSLSLRGVSPYNEQFF.

This clonotype showed up many times. The V call is TRBV7-6, the J call TRBJ2-2; D remains ambiguous. The germline V and J ends were trimmed by 2 bases and 6 bases, with 4 bases remaining between them. The CDR3 is made up of 12 amino acids. Germline V CDR1 and CDR2: SGHVS, FNYEAQ. The CDR3 reads CASSLSPGELFF. As DNA, the CDR3 is TGTGCCAGCAGCTTATCCCCCGGGGAGCTGTTTTTT.